A selection of T cell receptor beta chains follows, all from one sample in a study of Ad26.COV2.S vaccination and SARS-CoV-2 variants. Method: immunoSEQ multiplex PCR; TCRdb's copy keeps in-frame clones and lacks some. The sample yields about 350,000 clones, around 89% seen once. The sample consisted of peripheral blood, taken in a trial of Ad26.COV2.S vaccine versus placebo. The receptors were gathered from a person aged 18-65 years who received the Ad26.COV2.S COVID-19 vaccine or a placebo. The CDR3 runs from the conserved cysteine through the conserved F or W. The D gene is left open where the match is weak. For some rows the clone size is stated as once, few or many, or as a class when expanded; others skip it.

CDR3 | DNA | V | D | J | size
CASSGVATFTKNIQYF | TGTGCCAGCAGTGGTGTGGCGACATTTACCAAAAACATTCAGTACTTC | TRBV2 | . | TRBJ2-4 | .
CASSLVVGGYTF | TGTGCCAGCAGCTTAGTAGTTGGTGGCTACACCTTC | TRBV7-2 | . | TRBJ1-2 | once
CATSRDLETGDYEQYF | TGTGCCACCAGCAGAGATCTTGAGACAGGGGACTACGAGCAGTACTTC | TRBV15 | TRBD1 | TRBJ2-7 | .
CASAQRLDTGNIQYF | TGTGCCAGCGCCCAGAGATTAGATACGGGAAACATTCAGTACTTC | TRBV18 | . | TRBJ2-4 | .
CASSPGDIVGNTIYF | TGTGCCAGCAGCCCCGGGGACATAGTTGGAAACACCATATATTTT | TRBV3-1/TRBV3-2 | . | TRBJ1-3 | .
CASSLGIQGSTEAFF | TGCGCCAGCAGCCTCGGTATACAGGGGAGCACTGAAGCTTTCTTT | TRBV4-3 | TRBD1 | TRBJ1-1 | .
CASGQGSYNEQFF | TGTGCCAGCGGCCAGGGGTCTTACAATGAGCAGTTCTTC | TRBV2 | . | TRBJ2-1 | .
CASRWGQGEGEQFF | TGTGCCAGCAGGTGGGGTCAGGGCGAGGGTGAGCAGTTCTTC | TRBV9 | . | TRBJ2-1 | .
CASNHDPSSYNEQFF | TGTGCCAGCAACCACGACCCCAGCTCCTACAATGAGCAGTTCTTC | TRBV6-5 | . | TRBJ2-1 | .
CASSFISGTSSYNEQFF | TGTGCCAGCAGTTTTATAAGCGGGACGAGCTCCTACAATGAGCAGTTCTTC | TRBV7-6 | TRBD2 | TRBJ2-1 | .
CASSLEAADSYEQYF | TGTGCCAGCAGTTTGGAGGCGGCGGACTCCTACGAGCAGTACTTC | TRBV27 | . | TRBJ2-7 | .
CASSLPGTSYEQYF | TGTGCCAGCAGTCTACCCGGGACCTCCTACGAGCAGTACTTC | TRBV28 | . | TRBJ2-7 | .
CASSLRGSGVDQPQHF | TGTGCCAGCAGTTTGAGGGGCTCGGGGGTGGATCAGCCCCAGCATTTT | TRBV28 | . | TRBJ1-5 | .
CASSLTGGNEKLFF | TGTGCCAGCAGCTTAACAGGGGGTAATGAAAAACTGTTTTTT | TRBV5-6 | TRBD1 | TRBJ1-4 | .
CASSRTGVSSYNEQFF | TGTGCCAGCAGTAGAACAGGGGTAAGCTCCTACAATGAGCAGTTCTTC | TRBV9 | TRBD1 | TRBJ2-1 | .
CASSYSGTSNEQFF | TGTGCCAGCAGTTACTCCGGGACTAGCAATGAGCAGTTCTTC | TRBV6-2/TRBV6-3 | TRBD2 | TRBJ2-1 | .
CASSAIPTGIHTDTQYF | TGTGCCAGTAGCGCGATCCCAACAGGGATACACACAGATACGCAGTATTTT | TRBV19 | . | TRBJ2-3 | .
CASSDRQSINQPQHF | TGTGCCAGCAGTGACCGACAGAGCATCAATCAGCCCCAGCATTTT | TRBV2 | . | TRBJ1-5 | .
CASSQPGQGAQSHYGYTF | TGTGCCAGCAGCCAACCGGGACAGGGGGCACAGTCACACTATGGCTACACCTTC | TRBV7-8 | TRBD1 | TRBJ1-2 | .
CSVSEETQYF | TGCAGCGTCTCCGAAGAGACCCAGTACTTC | TRBV29-1 | . | TRBJ2-5 | .
CASSKGPVGSETQYF | TGTGCCAGCAGTAAGGGACCCGTTGGTTCGGAGACCCAGTACTTC | TRBV27 | . | TRBJ2-5 | .
CASSRDRGTMNTEAFF | TGTGCCAGCTCACGGGACAGGGGAACCATGAACACTGAAGCTTTCTTT | TRBV18 | TRBD1 | TRBJ1-1 | once
CASSRQGNEQFF | TGTGCCAGCAGCAGACAGGGGAATGAGCAGTTCTTC | TRBV5-8 | TRBD1 | TRBJ2-1 | .
CASSESGTFFYEQYF | TGTGCCAGCAGTGAAAGCGGGACATTTTTCTACGAGCAGTACTTC | TRBV2 | . | TRBJ2-7 | .
CASSPRGLSTDTQYF | TGTGCCAGCTCACCACGGGGACTGAGCACAGATACGCAGTATTTT | TRBV18 | . | TRBJ2-3 | .
CASSIGGRNFYNEQFF | TGTGCCAGTAGTATTGGGGGGAGGAACTTCTACAATGAGCAGTTCTTC | TRBV19 | . | TRBJ2-1 | .
CASSGTAQGRVGGYTF | TGTGCCAGCAGCGGAACGGCCCAGGGGAGGGTAGGGGGCTACACCTTC | TRBV9 | . | TRBJ1-2 | .
CASRPTGVNQPQHF | TGTGCCAGCAGACCTACAGGGGTCAATCAGCCCCAGCATTTT | TRBV7-2 | TRBD1 | TRBJ1-5 | .
CASSFSRGPNTEAFF | TGTGCCAGCAGCTTTAGCAGGGGCCCCAACACTGAAGCTTTCTTT | TRBV7-2 | . | TRBJ1-1 | .
CASSHSESYEQYF | TGTGCCAGCAGCCACTCGGAGTCCTACGAGCAGTACTTC | TRBV3-1/TRBV3-2 | . | TRBJ2-7 | .
CASSLYIMNTEAFF | TGTGCCAGCAGCTTATACATCATGAACACTGAAGCTTTCTTT | TRBV7-2 | . | TRBJ1-1 | .
CASSEALVGGYTF | TGTGCCAGCAGTGAAGCTTTGGTGGGAGGCTACACCTTC | TRBV2 | . | TRBJ1-2 | .
CASSQEVAQPQHF | TGTGCCAGCAGCCAAGAGGTGGCTCAGCCCCAGCATTTT | TRBV3-1/TRBV3-2 | . | TRBJ1-5 | .
CASSENWLLGNTEAFF | TGTGCCAGCAGTGAAAATTGGTTGTTGGGTAACACTGAAGCTTTCTTT | TRBV25-1 | . | TRBJ1-1 | .
CASSLYRGRETQYF | TGTGCCAGCAGCTTATACCGGGGTCGAGAGACCCAGTACTTC | TRBV7-2 | . | TRBJ2-5 | .
CASSQSAGYINSPLHF | TGTGCCAGCAGCCAATCGGCAGGGTACATAAATTCACCCCTCCACTTT | TRBV16 | . | TRBJ1-6 | .
CASQSWTGMNTEAFF | TGTGCCAGCCAATCTTGGACGGGCATGAACACTGAAGCTTTCTTT | TRBV2 | . | TRBJ1-1 | .
CASSIVEGGEQFF | TGTGCCAGTAGTATAGTGGAGGGTGGTGAGCAGTTCTTC | TRBV19 | . | TRBJ2-1 | .
CASSLASGRGETQYF | TGCGCCAGCAGCTTGGCTAGCGGGAGGGGAGAGACCCAGTACTTC | TRBV5-1 | TRBD2 | TRBJ2-5 | .
CASSFWRGSAYNEQFF | TGTGCCAGCAGCTTTTGGCGCGGGAGCGCTTACAATGAGCAGTTCTTC | TRBV5-6 | TRBD2 | TRBJ2-1 | .
CATSDYPQHF | TGTGCCACCAGTGATTACCCCCAGCATTTT | TRBV24-1 | . | TRBJ1-5 | .
CATSAPDWGAGELFF | TGTGCCACCAGCGCACCGGACTGGGGGGCCGGGGAGCTGTTTTTT | TRBV15 | . | TRBJ2-2 | .
CASSFWGGSLRTTDTQYF | TGTGCCAGCAGCTTTTGGGGGGGCAGCCTCCGGACCACAGATACGCAGTATTTT | TRBV5-8 | . | TRBJ2-3 | once
CASSERSNHLTYEQYF | TGTGCCAGCAGTGAAAGGAGCAATCACCTTACCTACGAGCAGTACTTC | TRBV2 | . | TRBJ2-7 | .
CASSQDRGWNGYTF | TGCGCCAGCAGCCAAGACAGGGGCTGGAACGGCTACACCTTC | TRBV4-3 | . | TRBJ1-2 | .
CASSWGLADSYEQYF | TGTGCCAGCAGCTGGGGACTAGCGGACTCCTACGAGCAGTACTTC | TRBV5-4 | TRBD2 | TRBJ2-7 | .
CASSQDGGPGYGYTF | TGTGCCAGCAGCCAAGATGGGGGCCCGGGCTATGGCTACACCTTC | TRBV3-1/TRBV3-2 | . | TRBJ1-2 | .
CASSVVQGSYEQYF | TGTGCCAGCAGCGTAGTCCAGGGTTCCTACGAGCAGTACTTC | TRBV13 | . | TRBJ2-7 | once
CASSAQTSGSTETQYF | TGTGCCAGTAGTGCACAGACTAGCGGGAGTACTGAGACCCAGTACTTC | TRBV19 | TRBD2 | TRBJ2-5 | .